The 21 T cell receptor beta chains below come from one sample, sequenced in a study of blood T cells in healthy people across ages. Primed by a sample-barcoded 5' primer and a J-beta primer mix, a second PCR proceeded for roughly 7 to 11 cycles. TCRdb passed the 5' RACE reads through MiXCR, listing each CDR3 protein once. The table records approximately 790,000 distinct CDR3 sequences, less than 80% of them present only once. The material sequenced was blood. The receptors derive from a man aged 30 to 39 in good health.

CDR3 region: CASSEWGGPDYGYTF. CDR3 nucleotides: TGTGCCAGCAGTGAATGGGGGGGGCCGGACTATGGCTACACCTTC. The chain joins TRBV25-1 to TRBJ1-2, with a tentative D call TRBD1 (6 bases). From germline, CDR1 is MGHDK and CDR2 SYGVNS. Trimming pared 1 base from V and 3 bases from J, leaving 12 bases between. This CDR3 is built from 15 residues.

This chain links TRBV2 with TRBJ2-3; no firm D call. V was cut by 6 bases and J by 7 bases, with 8 bases left in between. Germline V gene data show CDR1 as SNHLY and CDR2 as FYNNEI. The CDR3 is 11 amino acids. This CDR3 reads CASRIGYTQYF. For the CDR3, the DNA is TGTGCCAGCAGAATAGGGTATACGCAGTATTTT.

CDR3 residues: CASGYPEQYF. CDR3 nucleotide sequence: TGTGCCAGCGGGTACCCCGAGCAGTACTTC. The rearrangement uses TRBV27 and TRBJ2-5; D is ambiguous. The end of the DNA is better explained by TRBJ2-7, so the J call may be wrong. The CDR3 contains 10 residues. CDR1 is MNHEY and CDR2 is SMNVEV in the germline V gene (reference sequence).

The V call is TRBV18, the J call TRBJ1-2; the D gene is possibly TRBD1 (5 bases). In germline, CDR1 is KGHSH, CDR2 LQKENI. This CDR3 is built from 15 residues. Trimming cost V 3 bases and J 5 bases, with 16 bases left between them. As DNA, the CDR3 is TGTGCCAGCTCACCTGAAAGCAGGGAAGGATATGGCTACACCTTC. Its protein product is CASSPESREGYGYTF.

The chain couples TRBV9 to TRBJ2-3; D ambiguous. CDR1 SGDLS and CDR2 YYNGEE come from the germline V gene. This CDR3 has 13 residues. V lost 5 bases, J lost 6 bases, and 13 bases lay in between. CDR3 nucleotides: TGTGCCAGCAGTCTCGACATCGGTGATACGCAGTATTTT. This codes for CASSLDIGDTQYF.

The chain carries TRBV20-1 and TRBJ2-7, with D perhaps matching TRBD1 or TRBD2 (6 bases each). This CDR3 region has 14 residues. V lost 1 base and J 6 bases, leaving 16 bases between the germline ends. Per the germline V gene, CDR1 is DFQATT and CDR2 is SNEGSKA (reference sequence). Here the CDR3 reads CSARAGATTTEQYF. The CDR3 coding sequence is TGCAGTGCTAGAGCGGGGGCCACTACGACCGAGCAGTACTTC.

In this sample, this clonotype turned up a few times. The chain uses TRBV7-3 and TRBJ2-3; tentatively, D is TRBD1 (6 bases). The CDR3 is 15 amino acids. V lost 1 base and J 0 bases, leaving 8 bases between the germline ends. Germline V lookup: CDR1 SGHTA, CDR2 FQGTGA. CDR3 nucleotides: TGTGCCAGCAGCTTAAAGGGGGTTAGCACAGATACGCAGTATTTT. This gives the protein CASSLKGVSTDTQYF.

V is TRBV6-6 and J is TRBJ2-7; no definite D call. V shed 2 bases and J shed 7 bases, with 9 bases lying between them. The CDR3 is made up of 12 amino acids. Germline V gene sequence: CDR1 MNHNY, CDR2 SVGAGI (reference sequence). The CDR3 reads CASSYLGQEQYF. The CDR3 nucleotides are TGTGCCAGCAGTTACCTGGGTCAAGAGCAGTACTTC.

The V gene is TRBV9, the J gene TRBJ2-3, with TRBD2 matching over 9 bases. This CDR3 has 14 residues. CDR1 is SGDLS, CDR2 YYNGEE, per germline. V lost 3 bases and J lost 4; bases outside the gene matches: 3. This CDR3 is CASSGGLAADTQYF. CDR3 bases: TGTGCCAGCAGCGGGGGACTAGCCGCAGATACGCAGTATTTT.

The chain is built from TRBV24-1 and TRBJ2-7, with unresolved D. The CDR3 has 12 residues. Looked up from germline, CDR1 is KGHDR and CDR2 is SFDVKD. V was pared by 4 bases and J by 10 bases, with 13 bases between. As DNA, the CDR3 is TGTGCCACCAGTGACCCCCTTGGTATTCAGTACTTC. This translates into CATSDPLGIQYF.

Of note for this clonotype: One junction end disagrees with the germline gene, perhaps due to a read error. The chain uses TRBV5-1 and TRBJ2-6, with TRBD2 as a possible D gene (6 bases). The CDR3 contains 15 residues. CDR1 and CDR2 (germline): SGHRS, YFSETQ. The CDR3 nucleotides read TGTGCCAGCAGTCCTCGGGGGACTGGGGCCAACGTCCTGACTTTC. This encodes CASSPRGTGANVLTF.

V is TRBV6-5 and J is TRBJ2-4, with a weak D call TRBD1 (6 bases). The J call may be wrong; the DNA end is better matched by TRBJ2-7. There are 13 residues in the CDR3. The germline V gene encodes CDR1 MNHEY and CDR2 SVGAGI. The CDR3 loop is CASSYLQGNEQYF. The CDR3, as DNA: TGTGCCAGCAGTTACTTACAGGGTAACGAGCAGTACTTC.

J is TRBJ1-2 and V is TRBV15; 11 bases agree with TRBD1. The CDR3 contains 13 residues. With V trimmed by 7 bases and J by 5 bases, 3 bases remained unmatched. The germline V gene encodes CDR1 LNHNV and CDR2 YYDKDF (reference sequence). The CDR3: CATTGDRGYGYTF. DNA for the CDR3: TGTGCCACCACGGGGGACAGGGGGTATGGCTACACCTTC.

The rearrangement joins TRBV27 to TRBJ1-4; TRBD1 might be the D (5 bases). V lost 1 base, J lost 7 bases, and 10 bases lay in between. The CDR3 extends over 14 amino acids. Germline CDR1 reads MNHEY; CDR2 reads SMNVEV (reference sequence). CDR3 coding DNA: TGTGCCAGCAGTTTATATAACGGGGGTGAAAAACTGTTTTTT. It encodes CASSLYNGGEKLFF. The entire variable domain, with the rest obtained from reference TRBV27 and TRBJ1-4, is as follows: EAQVTQNPRYLITVTGKKLTVTCSQNMNHEYMSWYRQDPGLGLRQIYYSMNVEVTDKGDVPEGYKVSRKEKRNFPLILESPSPNQTSLYFCASSLYNGGEKLFFGSGTQLSVL.

The count of this clonotype is one. The chain couples TRBV5-5 to TRBJ2-7; 12 bases line up with TRBD1. The CDR3 contains 16 residues. Trimming removed 4 bases from V and 6 bases from J; junction bases left unmatched: 11. From germline, CDR1 is SGHKS and CDR2 YYEKEE (reference sequence). The CDR3 DNA follows: TGTGCCAGCAGCCCAACACCGGGACAGGGGGCATTCGAGCAGTACTTC. Translating it yields CASSPTPGQGAFEQYF.

There are a few counts of this clonotype. This chain links TRBV2 with TRBJ2-5, with TRBD2 matching over 7 bases. The germline V gene encodes CDR1 SNHLY and CDR2 FYNNEI. J lost 2 bases, V lost 7 bases, and 7 bases had no gene match. The CDR3 contains 14 residues. The CDR3 reads CASTIWTSQETQYF. The CDR3, as DNA: TGTGCCAGCACTATCTGGACTAGTCAAGAGACCCAGTACTTC.

V gene TRBV5-4 combines with J gene TRBJ1-2; D is possibly TRBD1 (5 bases). Germline V gene lookup returns CDR1 SGHNT and CDR2 YYREEE (reference sequence). The CDR3 covers 15 residues. V dropped 0 bases and J dropped 4 bases, with 13 bases sitting between them. This chain's CDR3 is CASSLVTGGGYGYTF. The DNA for the CDR3 is TGTGCCAGCAGCTTGGTAACAGGCGGTGGCTATGGCTACACCTTC.

This clonotype showed up just a few times. The CDR3 sequence: CSASPAGTGGRADTQYF. For the CDR3, the DNA is TGCAGTGCTTCTCCGGCCGGGACAGGGGGCAGAGCAGATACGCAGTATTTT. The gene calls are TRBV20-1 and TRBJ2-3, with 12 bases that match TRBD1. The CDR3 totals 17 residues. Unmatched junction bases numbered 13, after V lost 5 bases and J lost 4 bases. Germline CDR1 DFQATT, CDR2 SNEGSKA (reference sequence).

With regard to this clonotype: One end of the junction varies from germline; a read error may be responsible. The chain is built from TRBV7-9 and TRBJ1-6, with 7 bases lining up with TRBD1. Germline CDR1 SEHNR, CDR2 FQNEAQ (reference sequence). The CDR3 consists of 13 residues. The CDR3, as DNA: TGTGCCAGCAGCGGAGGGGGCAATTCACTCCTCCACTTT. This translates into CASSGGGNSLLHF.

This clonotype showed up just a few times. The chain uses TRBV4-2 and TRBJ2-5, with D tentatively TRBD1 or TRBD2 (5 bases each). In germline, CDR1 is LGHNA, CDR2 YNFKEQ. This CDR3 region has 16 residues. The V end lost 4 bases, the J end lost 5 bases, and 20 bases lay between the germline ends. CDR3 protein: CASSRDPVRGRETQYF. As DNA, the CDR3 is TGTGCCAGCAGCCGCGACCCCGTTCGGGGACGGGAGACCCAGTACTTC.

The chain combines TRBV5-5 with TRBJ1-6; TRBD1 is a possible D gene (6 bases). Looked up from germline, CDR1 is SGHKS and CDR2 is YYEKEE (reference sequence). Trimming stripped 3 bases from V and 0 bases from J, with 19 bases between. This CDR3 has 19 residues. CDR3 coding DNA: TGTGCCAGCAGCTACTCCGGGACAAACCATTTCTCCTATAATTCACCCCTCCACTTT. As protein: CASSYSGTNHFSYNSPLHF.